This TCR beta chain is from a study of graft-versus-host responses after intestinal transplantation. The wider study: After anti-thymocyte globulin induction, recipients took tacrolimus and steroids for about 3 years. Whole-study findings and limits: An association linked early post-transplant HvG declines with peak circulating GvH clone levels.

Some clones are missing from TCRdb's copy, which holds only in-frame ones; the method was immunoSEQ multiplex PCR. The sample yields around 99,000 clones, roughly 91% seen once. Of note for this clone: Its cognate antigen is unknown.

V was clipped by 3 bases and J by 0 bases, with 11 bases between them. CDR3 length equals 14 residues. The germline CDR1 and CDR2 sequences are SQVTM and ANQGSEA. The V call is TRBV29-1, the J call TRBJ1-1; the D is unclear. Sequenced material: unstimulated CD8+ T cells sorted from spleen or lymph node cells, taken before intestinal transplant. The receptor comes from a human donor who received an intestinal transplant. CDR3 DNA sequence: TGCAGCGTTGATCACAGAAGCATGAACACTGAAGCTTTCTTT. Translating it yields CSVDHRSMNTEAFF.